This TCR beta chain is from a study of vaccination and CD4 T cells after COVID-19. This clonotype has only a few counts. Its antigen is unknown. With the Oncomine TCR Beta short-read assay, DNA from cultured CD4+ T cells was sequenced. MiXCR, run by TCRdb on the PCR reads, gives a single entry per CDR3 protein. Seen here are over 15,000 distinct CDR3 sequences, approximately 45% observed once, and the top ten hold less than 8.5%. Regarding treatment: approximately 9-day PBMC culture with coronavirus spike peptide pools or control peptides (ViraFEST assay). Cell culture was performed with approximately 1.8 million PBMCs per well in the presence of about 9.1 IU/ml IL-2 and roughly 10 ug/ml peptide pools. Germline V lookup: CDR1 LNHDA, CDR2 SQIVND (reference sequence). V was shortened by 5 bases and J by 0 bases, with 9 bases between the two germline ends. This CDR3 spans 14 amino acids.

This chain joins TRBV19 and TRBJ2-3, with D uncertain. The receptor was isolated from a human donor who had recovered from COVID-19. This sample comprised CD4+ T cells from blood, cultured in vitro, obtained after SARS-CoV-2 vaccination. This CDR3 reads CASSPVSSTDTQYF. DNA for the CDR3: TGTGCCAGTAGTCCCGTCTCGAGCACAGATACGCAGTATTTT.